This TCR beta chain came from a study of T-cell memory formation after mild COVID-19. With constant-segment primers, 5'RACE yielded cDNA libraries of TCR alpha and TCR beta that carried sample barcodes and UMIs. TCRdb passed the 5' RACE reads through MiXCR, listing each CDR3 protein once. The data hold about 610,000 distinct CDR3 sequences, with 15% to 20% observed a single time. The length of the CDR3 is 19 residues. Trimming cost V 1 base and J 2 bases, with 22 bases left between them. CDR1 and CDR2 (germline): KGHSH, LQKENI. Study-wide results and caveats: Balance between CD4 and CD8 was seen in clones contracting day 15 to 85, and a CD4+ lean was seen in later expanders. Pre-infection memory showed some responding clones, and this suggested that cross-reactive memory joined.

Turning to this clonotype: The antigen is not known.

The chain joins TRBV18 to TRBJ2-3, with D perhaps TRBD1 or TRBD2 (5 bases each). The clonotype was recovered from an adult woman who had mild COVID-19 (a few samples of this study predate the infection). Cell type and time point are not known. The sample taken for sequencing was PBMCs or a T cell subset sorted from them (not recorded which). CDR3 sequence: CASSPRYKGTAPVTDTQYF. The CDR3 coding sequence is TGTGCCAGCTCACCACGTTATAAAGGGACGGCCCCGGTCACAGATACGCAGTATTTT.